This TCR beta chain was sequenced during a study of blood T cell repertoires in COVID-19. The J segment lost 6 bases and the V segment lost 2 bases, leaving 14 bases of the junction unmatched. Germline V gene sequence: CDR1 LNHDA, CDR2 SQIVND (reference sequence). The CDR3 is 20 residues long. Profiled with immunoSEQ multiplex PCR; TCRdb holds only in-frame clones, not every one. In the table there are 150,000 to 200,000 clones, 84% of which are singletons. The sequenced sample was peripheral blood. The rearrangement links TRBV19 to TRBJ2-1, with 15 bases aligning to TRBD2. This clonotype originated in a woman over 75 with acute or convalescent COVID-19. DNA for the CDR3: TGTGCCAGTAGTATATTTGGCCGTGAGGGGACTAGCGGGAGGCTCAATGAGCAGTTCTTC. This codes for CASSIFGREGTSGRLNEQFF.